These 27 T cell receptor beta chains came from one sample sequenced in a study of T cell repertoires in cytomegalovirus infection. A single record per CDR3 protein comes from TCRdb applying MiXCR to the reads. The sample lists fewer than 350,000 distinct CDR3 sequences, just under 30% seen once, with around 19% in the top ten. Which antigens these TCRs recognize remains unknown. Sequencing was performed on cultured PBMCs, taken from culture after CMV antigen stimulation. These receptors originate from a human donor in good health (CMV status not recorded). Some clones in this sample may be carry-over from other donors' samples.

The chain combines TRBV12-3 or TRBV12-4 with TRBJ1-5, with D possibly being TRBD1 (5 bases). V shed 5 bases and J shed 5 bases, with 13 bases lying between them. CDR3 length: 14 residues. The CDR3 DNA reads as TGTGCCAGCAGTCCTTGGAGGGGCGATCAGCCCCAGCATTTT. Translating gives CASSPWRGDQPQHF.

This clonotype occurred a few times. The chain couples TRBV18 to TRBJ2-3, with 7 bases aligning to TRBD2. The CDR3 is 16 amino acids. The V segment lost 0 bases and the J segment 5 bases; nucleotides outside the gene matches: 8. Germline loops: CDR1 KGHSH, CDR2 LQKENI. DNA for the CDR3: TGTGCCAGCTCACCACCGGCAACTAGCGCTAGAGATACGCAGTATTTT. This encodes CASSPPATSARDTQYF.

This clonotype was observed a few times. V usage is TRBV7-2 and J usage is TRBJ1-1, with no clear D. The germline CDR1 and CDR2 sequences are SGHTA and FQGNSA. The CDR3 covers 12 residues. The V and J ends lost 1 base and 10 bases respectively, with 10 bases between them. The CDR3 reads CASSLGSARAFF. CDR3 sequence (DNA): TGTGCCAGCAGCTTAGGTTCAGCGCGAGCTTTCTTT.

The sample holds a few counts of this clonotype. The chain carries TRBV4-2 and TRBJ2-7; 11 bases align to TRBD2. Looked up from germline, CDR1 is LGHNA and CDR2 is YNFKEQ. This CDR3 region has 16 residues. Trimming at V came to 6 bases and at J to 0 bases, leaving 7 bases not matched to a gene. CDR3 nucleotide sequence: TGTGCCAGCAGACTAACTAGCGGGAGAGACTCCTACGAGCAGTACTTC. Its protein is CASRLTSGRDSYEQYF.

The gene calls are TRBV20-1 and TRBJ1-1, with D hard to call. V dropped 0 bases and J dropped 5 bases, with 4 bases sitting between them. The V gene's germline CDR1 is DFQATT and CDR2 SNEGSKA (reference sequence). This CDR3 comprises 11 residues. The CDR3 DNA is TGCAGTGCTAGAGAGGGGACTGAAGCTTTCTTT. Amino acid sequence: CSAREGTEAFF.

This clonotype was observed a handful of times. This chain links TRBV7-9 with TRBJ2-5, with 8 bases that match TRBD2. Germline lookup yields CDR1 SEHNR and CDR2 FQNEAQ (reference sequence). V trimming: 5 bases; J trimming: 4 bases; junction bases outside the gene matches: 9. This CDR3 comprises 15 residues. The CDR3 sequence: CASSLERESRETQYF. The DNA for the CDR3 is TGTGCCAGCAGCCTAGAGCGGGAGTCGAGAGAGACCCAGTACTTC.

Concerning this clonotype: The junction shows a germline mismatch at one end, possibly a read error. The chain links TRBV4-2 to TRBJ2-3, with TRBD2 matching over 8 bases. CDR1 is LGHNA and CDR2 is YNFKEQ in the germline V gene. The length of the CDR3 is 13 residues. The CDR3 loop is CASSQALAGPAAF. The CDR3 DNA is TGTGCCAGCAGCCAAGCCCTAGCGGGCCCCGCGGCTTTT.

The chain has TRBV18 and TRBJ2-4; TRBD1 or TRBD2 may be the D gene (5 bases each). V lost 1 base, J lost 2 bases, and 9 bases lay in between. Germline V CDR1 and CDR2: KGHSH, LQKENI. The CDR3 loop spans 15 amino acids. In DNA, the CDR3 is TGTGCCAGCTCACCACAGGGGACCCCCAAAAACATTCAGTACTTC. Amino acid sequence: CASSPQGTPKNIQYF.

The V call is TRBV3-1, the J call TRBJ1-5; 7 bases match TRBD1. Germline CDR1 LGHDT, CDR2 YNNKEL (reference sequence). With V trimmed by 1 base and J by 3 bases, 3 bases remained unmatched. This CDR3 contains 15 residues. Here the CDR3 DNA reads TGTGCCAGCAGCCAAGGGACAGGCGCCAATCAGCCCCAGCATTTT. Protein: CASSQGTGANQPQHF.

V gene TRBV12-3 or TRBV12-4 combines with J gene TRBJ1-5, with a possible D match to TRBD1 (6 bases). V lost 5 bases, J lost 5 bases, and 13 bases lay in between. CDR3 length: 14 residues. CDR3 loop: CASSTRTAHQPQHF. In DNA, the CDR3 is TGTGCCAGCAGTACCCGGACAGCTCATCAGCCCCAGCATTTT.

This clonotype was counted many times. The V and J genes are TRBV12-3 or TRBV12-4 and TRBJ2-7; D unresolved. The V end lost 3 bases, the J end lost 8 bases, and 11 bases lay between the germline ends. The CDR3 covers 12 residues. CDR3 nucleotide sequence: TGTGCCAGCAGTTTGTTCCAGCTCAAGCAGTACTTC. Translated: CASSLFQLKQYF.

V and J are TRBV6-1 and TRBJ1-6; D gene unclear. V dropped 4 bases and J dropped 8 bases, with 15 bases sitting between them. The V gene's germline CDR1 is MNHNS and CDR2 SASEGT. The CDR3 contains 15 residues. The CDR3 nucleotides read TGTGCCAGCAGTGGGGGTACGGTGGTGGATTCACCCCTCCACTTT. Protein: CASSGGTVVDSPLHF.

The sample holds many counts of this clonotype. The V gene is TRBV7-2, the J gene TRBJ2-3; D uncertain. The CDR3 runs 15 residues. Germline V lookup: CDR1 SGHTA, CDR2 FQGNSA. The V end lost 2 bases, the J end lost 0 bases, and 9 bases lay between the germline ends. CDR3 protein: CASSLRTSSTDTQYF. CDR3 nucleotides: TGTGCCAGCAGCTTAAGAACTTCTAGCACAGATACGCAGTATTTT.

This clonotype was counted ten times or more. The chain combines TRBV7-9 with TRBJ2-7, with TRBD2 identical over 10 bases. The V and J ends lost 0 bases and 6 bases, in that order; junction bases with no gene match: 11. The germline V gene has CDR1 SEHNR and CDR2 FQNEAQ (reference sequence). This CDR3 contains 17 residues. The CDR3 sequence: CASSLAVGGLAYTEQYF. The DNA for the CDR3 is TGTGCCAGCAGCTTAGCGGTAGGGGGACTAGCGTACACCGAGCAGTACTTC.

The chain combines TRBV7-9 with TRBJ2-2, with 8 bases matching TRBD2. Germline V gene sequence: CDR1 SEHNR, CDR2 FQNEAQ (reference sequence). There are 15 residues in the CDR3. With V trimmed by 5 bases and J by 4 bases, 6 bases remained unmatched. DNA for the CDR3: TGTGCCAGCAGCCGATCGGGGGGGACCACCGGGGAGCTGTTTTTT. It specifies CASSRSGGTTGELFF.

V is TRBV11-2 and J is TRBJ2-7; D unresolved. CDR3 size: 14 residues. Trimming removed 0 bases from V and 0 bases from J, with 6 bases in between. Per the germline V gene, CDR1 is SGHAT and CDR2 is FQNNGV. The CDR3 bases are TGTGCCAGCAGCTTAGATCCGAGCTCCTACGAGCAGTACTTC. This codes for CASSLDPSSYEQYF.

The V and J genes are TRBV5-1 and TRBJ2-3, with TRBD2 matching 10 bases. The V and J ends lost 0 bases and 2 bases, in that order; junction bases with no gene match: 12. The V gene's germline CDR1 is SGHRS and CDR2 YFSETQ. The CDR3 is made up of 19 amino acids. CDR3 DNA: TGCGCCAGCAGCTTGGGGCCGGGACTAGCGCCCCATCCCACAGATACGCAGTATTTT. Its protein is CASSLGPGLAPHPTDTQYF. Combining the CDR3 with reference TRBV5-1 and TRBJ2-3 gives the whole variable domain KAGVTQTPRYLIKTRGQQVTLSCSPISGHRSVSWYQQTPGQGLQFLFEYFSETQRNKGNFPGRFSGRQFSNSRSEMNVSTLELGDSALYLCASSLGPGLAPHPTDTQYFGPGTRLTVL.

This clonotype occurred a few times. V usage is TRBV10-3 and J usage is TRBJ2-1, with TRBD2 matching over 8 bases. The CDR3 extends over 20 amino acids. The trim removed 10 bases at V and 0 bases at J, leaving 23 bases unmatched. CDR1 ENHRY and CDR2 SYGVKD come from the germline V gene. CDR3 residues: CATSAGGAGAVSSSYNEQFF. The DNA of the CDR3 is TGTGCCACCTCCGCCGGGGGGGCGGGAGCAGTCTCAAGCTCCTACAATGAGCAGTTCTTC.

V usage is TRBV7-2 and J usage is TRBJ1-2, with D possibly TRBD1 on 5 matching bases. V was clipped by 5 bases and J by 2 bases, with 18 bases between them. Germline lookup yields CDR1 SGHTA and CDR2 FQGNSA. The CDR3 spans 16 residues. CDR3 sequence: CASSHRRGSANYGYTF. The CDR3, as DNA: TGTGCCAGCAGCCACCGGCGGGGGTCGGCAAACTATGGCTACACCTTC.

The rearrangement joins TRBV4-2 to TRBJ1-1; weak D call: TRBD1 (5 bases). From germline, CDR1 is LGHNA and CDR2 YNFKEQ. The CDR3 covers 15 residues. The V gene lost 4 bases and the J gene lost 3 bases, with 15 bases spanning the gap. CDR3 residues: CASSLQTVVDTEAFF. The CDR3 DNA is TGTGCCAGCAGCCTCCAGACAGTAGTGGACACTGAAGCTTTCTTT.

This clonotype was picked up a small number of times. The V and J genes are TRBV7-8 and TRBJ2-5, with D maybe TRBD1 (6 bases). Germline-derived CDR1 and CDR2 are SGHVS and FQNEAQ. Trimming shortened V by 7 bases and J by 5 bases, and 23 bases separated the two germline ends. CDR3 length: 16 residues. This CDR3 reads CASTALNRDKRETQYF. CDR3 nucleotide sequence: TGTGCCAGCACTGCTCTTAACAGGGACAAGAGGGAGACCCAGTACTTC. Using reference TRBV7-8 and TRBJ2-5 for the parts outside the CDR3, the full variable domain is GAGVSQSPRYKVAKRGQDVALRCDPISGHVSLFWYQQALGQGPEFLTYFQNEAQLDKSGLPSDRFFAERPEGSVSTLKIQRTQQEDSAVYLCASTALNRDKRETQYFGPGTRLLVL.

This clonotype has more than one count but fewer than ten. The chain is built from TRBV20-1 and TRBJ2-6, with a tentative D call TRBD2 (5 bases). Germline V gene sequence: CDR1 DFQATT, CDR2 SNEGSKA (reference sequence). V dropped 0 bases and J dropped 3 bases, with 9 bases sitting between them. The CDR3 has 15 amino acids. In DNA, the CDR3 is TGCAGTGCTAGAGATCCCCGGGGTGGGGCCAACGTCCTGACTTTC. This translates into CSARDPRGGANVLTF.

The chain has TRBV7-3 and TRBJ2-2; D gene uncertain. Trimming took off 2 bases at V and 0 bases at J, with 10 bases between the two ends. Germline CDR1 and CDR2: SGHTA and FQGTGA. The CDR3 has 16 residues. CDR3 bases: TGTGCCAGCAGCTTATTTCGCGGAACGAACACCGGGGAGCTGTTTTTT. Amino acids: CASSLFRGTNTGELFF.

The chain recombines TRBV29-1 with TRBJ2-7; 7 bases fit TRBD1. This CDR3 comprises 12 residues. Germline CDR1 is SQVTM and CDR2 is ANQGSEA. J was trimmed by 5 bases and V by 8 bases; bases with no gene match: 9. CDR3: CSTDEGGHEQYF. The CDR3 DNA reads as TGCAGCACTGATGAAGGGGGCCACGAGCAGTACTTC.

The chain employs TRBV20-1 and TRBJ2-1, with 9 bases that match TRBD2. Per the germline V gene, CDR1 is DFQATT and CDR2 is SNEGSKA (reference sequence). The length of the CDR3 is 15 residues. V dropped 5 bases and J dropped 1; count of bases not matched to a gene: 6. This chain's CDR3 is CSARRLAGSYNEQFF. CDR3 sequence (DNA): TGCAGTGCTCGCCGGCTAGCGGGGTCCTACAATGAGCAGTTCTTC.

This clonotype came up a few times. J is TRBJ2-7 and V is TRBV6-2 or TRBV6-3; D ambiguous. This CDR3 is 13 amino acids long. The V end was cut by 0 bases, the J end by 4 bases, with 7 bases between. Germline loops: CDR1 MNHEY, CDR2 SVGEGT. The CDR3 region has the DNA TGTGCCAGCAGTTACTCGACCGGTTACGAGCAGTACTTC. The encoded protein is CASSYSTGYEQYF.

This clonotype has just one count. The chain is built from TRBV7-2 and TRBJ2-5; 8 nucleotides match TRBD2. Per germline, CDR1 SGHTA and CDR2 FQGNSA. With 3 bases clipped from V and 2 bases from J, the junction kept 8 bases outside the gene matches. The CDR3 is made up of 16 amino acids. The CDR3 DNA follows: TGTGCCAGCAGCTTCATCCTAGCGGGCTTACAAGAGACCCAGTACTTC. Translation: CASSFILAGLQETQYF.